This entry is about one T cell receptor beta chain. This CDR3 has 12 amino acids. CDR1 is GTSNPN and CDR2 is SVGIG in the germline V gene (reference sequence). Trimming left V 4 bases short and J 4 bases short, with 10 bases between. RNA transcripts yielded amplified TCR beta CDR3 regions. With the HTBI primer set, the TCR CDR3 went through a first round of RT-PCR. Using its own MiXCR run on the multiplex PCR reads, TCRdb lists one record per CDR3 protein. Of about 610,000 distinct CDR3 sequences listed, 14% to 15% were seen once; the top ten hold around 4.5%. This sample was taken from a study of T cells in Graves' hyperthyroidism and ophthalmopathy. Study-wide background: Peripheral blood was obtained at initial diagnosis, preceding any treatment.

This sequence joins TRBV30 and TRBJ1-2; D call uncertain. The sequence was obtained from a woman in her thirties or forties with Graves' ophthalmopathy. Sample: blood. The CDR3 DNA reads as TGTGCCTGGAAGACTGGCTCCTATGGCTACACCTTC. This translates into CAWKTGSYGYTF.